The present T cell receptor beta chain was sequenced within a study of blood T cell repertoires in COVID-19 (dated by TCRdb to the early 2020s). Background on the whole study: The collaborator samples originated in the United States, Italy and Spain and spanned the acute and convalescent phases of COVID-19. The prospective study material was composed of cDNA or gDNA derived from T cells, B-cell-depleted T cells, or PBMCs. Subjects who had been exposed to COVID-19, were actively infected with it, or had recovered from it provided the deeply sampled blood TCRbeta repertoires that made up the dataset. The repertoires were made available in a free public database intended to serve as a resource for research on the immune response to SARS-CoV-2. The samples were drawn from the first 160 participants of the ongoing ImmuneRACE study and from 1,254 subjects provided by 6 global collaborators. A de-identified subject ID, COVID-19 status, age in years and sex were almost always included in the sample metadata. HLA class I and class II types, where available, came from metadata supplied by the sample provider rather than from assay-based typing. Overall results and qualifications from the work: Clinical and demographic metadata were provided uncurated, with the amount varying by source and participant.

Each collaborating institution followed its own protocols to collect whole blood in K2EDTA tubes. For TCRbeta analysis, collaborators shipped samples in one of three forms: frozen whole blood, isolated PBMCs, or DNA extracted from either of those sample types. To note about this clone: What this receptor recognizes is not known. Base qualities are not provided; no much larger clone lies one nucleotide away.

From a lookup of the germline V gene, CDR1 and CDR2 are SGHRS and YFSETQ. The CDR3 measures 13 amino acids from cysteine to phenylalanine. Of the read, only the CDR3 DNA is kept; its 39 bases are in frame from base 1. Trimming removed 0 bases from V and 6 bases from J, leaving 6 bases between the germline ends. TCRbeta CDR3 regions were amplified from genomic DNA by means of the immunoSEQ Assay, a bias-controlled multiplex PCR. Per the source publication's procedure: The number of nucleated cells in each sample was estimated by amplification of reference gene primers within the assay. To quantify the absolute abundance of each unique TCRbeta CDR3 rearrangement, sequence reads were collapsed and filtered. For each sample, productive Simpson clonality was calculated as the square root of Simpson's diversity index across productive rearrangements. TCRdb took over this immuneACCESS table, retaining in-frame rearrangements with V and J assigned. Such tables are incomplete; in checked studies, under half of the missing clones stem from an unresolved V gene, and the remainder is unexplained. V and J calls and clone size are those listed in that table; D and trimming were worked out from the DNA. Here the sample has about 51,000 clones; roughly four fifths occur a single time. Less than 15% of the sample is taken by the ten largest.

Sequencing used peripheral blood. The sequence derives from a human donor with acute or convalescent COVID-19. The donor label of this sample is uncertain. The receptor chain draws on TRBV5-1 and TRBJ1-4, with the D gene uncertain. The nucleotide sequence is given as TGCGCCAGCAGCTTGGGCGCCGATGAAAAACTGTTTTTT. It translates as CASSLGADEKLFF.